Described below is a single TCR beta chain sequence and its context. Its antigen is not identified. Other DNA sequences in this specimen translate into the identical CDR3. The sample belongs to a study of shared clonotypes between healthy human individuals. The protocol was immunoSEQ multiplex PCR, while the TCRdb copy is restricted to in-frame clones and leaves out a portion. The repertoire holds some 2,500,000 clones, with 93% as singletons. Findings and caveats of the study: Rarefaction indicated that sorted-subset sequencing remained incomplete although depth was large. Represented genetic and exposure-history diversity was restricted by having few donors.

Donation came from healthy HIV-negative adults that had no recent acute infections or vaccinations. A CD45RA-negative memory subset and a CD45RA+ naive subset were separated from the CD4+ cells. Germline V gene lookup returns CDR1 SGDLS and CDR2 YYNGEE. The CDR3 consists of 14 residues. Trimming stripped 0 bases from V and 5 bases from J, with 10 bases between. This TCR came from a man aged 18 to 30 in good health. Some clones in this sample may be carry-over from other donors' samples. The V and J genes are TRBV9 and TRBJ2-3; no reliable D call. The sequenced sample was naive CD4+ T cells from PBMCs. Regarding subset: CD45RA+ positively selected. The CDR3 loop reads CASSVATRGDTQYF. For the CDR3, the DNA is TGTGCCAGCAGCGTAGCTACGAGAGGAGATACGCAGTATTTT.